Listed below are T cell receptor beta chains from one sample, sequenced in a study of T cell responses to AZD1222 COVID-19 vaccine. Repertoires were generated with immunoSEQ multiplex PCR, while TCRdb's copy carries only in-frame clones and drops some. This sample carries over 100,000 clones, roughly 90% of them seen once, and the ten largest clones take roughly 1.7%. The source material was peripheral blood, sampled on day 0 of AZD1222 vaccination. These TCRs come from an adult in good health. CDR3s include the opening cysteine and the closing phenylalanine or tryptophan.

>TRBV9|TRBJ1-2
CASSVAGEGYTF
>TRBV19|TRBJ1-1
CASSRDRRNTEAFF
>TRBV29-1|TRBJ2-5
CSVVRETQYF
>TRBV5-1|TRBJ2-1
CASSFSEGTGQFF
>TRBV6-2/TRBV6-3|TRBJ2-3
CASSKGTSGSTDTQYF
>TRBV5-6|TRBJ1-2
CASNQGADGYTF
>TRBV11-2|TRBJ1-5
CASSLSSGRKNQPQHF
>TRBV5-4|TRBJ1-6
CASSFLTGNNSPLHF
>TRBV7-9|TRBJ2-3
CASSLPSTDTQYF
>TRBV3-1/TRBV3-2|TRBJ2-1
CASTAGDSYNEQFF
>TRBV27|TRBJ1-2
CASSSVPGQSESYGYTF
>TRBV12-5|TRBJ1-2
CASGLVPNNYGYTF
>TRBV28|TRBJ2-7
CASSLHRAGEQYF
>TRBV19|TRBJ1-1
CASMAVNTEAFF
>TRBV29-1|TRBJ2-7
CSTSGATFAEQYF
>TRBV2|TRBJ2-2
CASSEGLGVGTGELFF
>TRBV19|TRBJ1-5
CASSIPGRGGQPQHF
>TRBV9|TRBJ2-1
CASSPRLAGVYNEQFF
>TRBV5-1|TRBJ2-2
CASSVVAGRDTGELFF
>TRBV7-2|TRBJ1-4
CASSTPVWDVEKLFF
>TRBV6-6|TRBJ1-5
CASSRGWSRDSNQPQHF
>TRBV9|TRBJ2-5
CASSVEEGTGGYGETQYF
>TRBV19|TRBJ2-4
CASSPIPSQPSKNIQYF
>TRBV19|TRBJ1-5
CASSIMGGNQPQHF
>TRBV30|TRBJ1-5
CAWSGTYIEPQHF
>TRBV5-1|TRBJ2-1
CASSLAPAREQFF
>TRBV12-5|TRBJ2-1
CASGLESSYNEQFF
>TRBV9|TRBJ1-2
CASSVGGHDPYGYTF
>TRBV6-5|TRBJ2-5
CASSYSQETQYF
>TRBV27|TRBJ2-7
CASKRGTSGYEQYF
>TRBV5-6|TRBJ1-5
CASSTVHQPQHF
>TRBV19|TRBJ1-4
CASSIQKNRGPNEKLFF
>TRBV15|TRBJ1-1
CATSRDLRENTEAFF
>TRBV7-3|TRBJ2-5
CASSWGTSGSGAQETQYF